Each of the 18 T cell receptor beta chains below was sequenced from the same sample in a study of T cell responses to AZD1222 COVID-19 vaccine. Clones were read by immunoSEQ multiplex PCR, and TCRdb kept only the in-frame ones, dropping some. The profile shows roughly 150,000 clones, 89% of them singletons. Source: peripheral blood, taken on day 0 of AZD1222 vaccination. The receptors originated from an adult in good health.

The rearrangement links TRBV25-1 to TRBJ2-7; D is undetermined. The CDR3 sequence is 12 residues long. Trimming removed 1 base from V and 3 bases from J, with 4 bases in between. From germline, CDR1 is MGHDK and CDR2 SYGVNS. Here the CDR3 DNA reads TGTGCCAGCAGTGAATCTATCTACGAGCAGTACTTC. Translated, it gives CASSESIYEQYF.

The CDR3 spells CASSQWWAYTEAFF. CDR3 DNA sequence: TGCGCCAGCAGCCAATGGTGGGCGTACACTGAAGCTTTCTTT. The J gene is TRBJ1-1, the V gene TRBV4-3; D is unresolved. V lost 2 bases to trimming and J lost 3 bases, with 10 bases between them. The V gene's germline CDR1 is LGHNA and CDR2 YSLEER. The CDR3 has 14 amino acids.

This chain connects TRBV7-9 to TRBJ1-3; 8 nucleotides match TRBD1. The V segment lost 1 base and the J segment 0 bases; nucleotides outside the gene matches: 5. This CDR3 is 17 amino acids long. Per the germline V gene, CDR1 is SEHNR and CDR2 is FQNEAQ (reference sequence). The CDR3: CASSLGTGPSSGNTIYF. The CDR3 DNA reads TGTGCCAGCAGCTTAGGGACAGGGCCTAGCTCTGGAAACACCATATATTTT. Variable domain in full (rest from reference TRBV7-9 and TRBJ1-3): DTGVSQNPRHKITKRGQNVTFRCDPISEHNRLYWYRQTLGQGPEFLTYFQNEAQLEKSRLLSDRFSAERPKGSFSTLEIQRTEQGDSAMYLCASSLGTGPSSGNTIYFGEGSWLTVV.

The CDR3 loop reads CASSRGTGSFHF. As DNA, the CDR3 is TGTGCCAGCAGTCGGGGGACAGGGAGTTTCCACTTT. V is TRBV12-3 or TRBV12-4 and J is TRBJ1-6; the match to TRBD1 covers 9 bases. V was clipped by 5 bases and J by 17 bases; unmatched bases: 7. The CDR3 is 12 amino acids.

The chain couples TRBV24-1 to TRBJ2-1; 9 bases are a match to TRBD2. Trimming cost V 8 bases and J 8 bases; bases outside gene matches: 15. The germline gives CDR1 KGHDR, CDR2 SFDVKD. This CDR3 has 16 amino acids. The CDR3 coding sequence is TGTGCCACCACCCGGTCCCCCGGACTAGCGTCCCATGAGCAGTTCTTC. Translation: CATTRSPGLASHEQFF.

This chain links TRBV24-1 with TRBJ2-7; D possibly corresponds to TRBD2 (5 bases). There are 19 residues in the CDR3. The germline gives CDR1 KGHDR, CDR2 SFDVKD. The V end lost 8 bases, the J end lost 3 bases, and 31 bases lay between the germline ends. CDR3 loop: CATTRGHDTRNHTYYEQYF. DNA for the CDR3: TGTGCCACCACCCGGGGTCACGACACCCGAAACCACACCTACTACGAGCAGTACTTC.

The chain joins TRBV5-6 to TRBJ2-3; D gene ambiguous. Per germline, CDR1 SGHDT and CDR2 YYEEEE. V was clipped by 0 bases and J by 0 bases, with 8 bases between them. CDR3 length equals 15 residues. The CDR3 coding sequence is TGTGCCAGCAGCTTGGTATGGAAAAGCACAGATACGCAGTATTTT. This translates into CASSLVWKSTDTQYF.

The CDR3 spells CASSSGSYEQYF. In DNA form, the CDR3 reads TGTGCCAGCAGTAGCGGTTCCTACGAGCAGTACTTC. The chain has TRBV2 and TRBJ2-7; D might be TRBD2 (5 bases). V was shortened by 5 bases and J by 1 base, with 6 bases between the two germline ends. This CDR3 comprises 12 residues. From germline, CDR1 is SNHLY and CDR2 FYNNEI.

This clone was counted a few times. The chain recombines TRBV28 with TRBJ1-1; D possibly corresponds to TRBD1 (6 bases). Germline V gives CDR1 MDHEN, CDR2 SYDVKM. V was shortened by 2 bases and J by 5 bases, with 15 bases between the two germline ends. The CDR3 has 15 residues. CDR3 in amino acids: CASSLGGQGGTEAFF. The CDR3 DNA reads TGTGCCAGCAGTTTAGGGGGGCAGGGAGGGACTGAAGCTTTCTTT.

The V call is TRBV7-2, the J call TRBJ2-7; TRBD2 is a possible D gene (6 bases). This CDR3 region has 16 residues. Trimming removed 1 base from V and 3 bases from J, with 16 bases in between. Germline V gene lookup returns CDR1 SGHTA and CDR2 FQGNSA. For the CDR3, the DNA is TGTGCCAGCAGCTTAGATTACGGGACTGGAAGCTACGAGCAGTACTTC. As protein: CASSLDYGTGSYEQYF.

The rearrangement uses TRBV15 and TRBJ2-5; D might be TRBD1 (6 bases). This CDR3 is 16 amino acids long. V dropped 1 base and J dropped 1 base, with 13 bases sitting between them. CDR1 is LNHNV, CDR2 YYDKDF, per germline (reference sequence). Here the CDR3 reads CATSRVGRGAQETQYF. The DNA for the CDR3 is TGTGCCACCAGCAGAGTTGGCAGGGGCGCCCAAGAGACCCAGTACTTC.

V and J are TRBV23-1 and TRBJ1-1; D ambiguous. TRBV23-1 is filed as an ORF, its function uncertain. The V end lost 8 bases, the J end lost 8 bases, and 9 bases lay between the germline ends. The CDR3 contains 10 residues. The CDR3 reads CASGAVEAFF. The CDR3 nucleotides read TGCGCCAGCGGCGCGGTCGAAGCTTTCTTT.

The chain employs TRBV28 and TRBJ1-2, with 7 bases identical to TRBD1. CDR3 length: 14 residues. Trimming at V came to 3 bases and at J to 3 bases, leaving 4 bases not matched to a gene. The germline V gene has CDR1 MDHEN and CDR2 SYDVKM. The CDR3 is CASSFRGYDYGYTF. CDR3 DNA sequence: TGTGCCAGCAGTTTCAGGGGGTATGACTATGGCTACACCTTC.

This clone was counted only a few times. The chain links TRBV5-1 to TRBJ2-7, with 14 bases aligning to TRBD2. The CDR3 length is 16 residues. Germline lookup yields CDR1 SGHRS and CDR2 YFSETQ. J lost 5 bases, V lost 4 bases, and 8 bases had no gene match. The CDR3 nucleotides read TGCGCCAGCAGCCCCAGGACTAGCGGGAGGAGGCACGAGCAGTACTTC. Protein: CASSPRTSGRRHEQYF. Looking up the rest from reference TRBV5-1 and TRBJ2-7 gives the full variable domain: KAGVTQTPRYLIKTRGQQVTLSCSPISGHRSVSWYQQTPGQGLQFLFEYFSETQRNKGNFPGRFSGRQFSNSRSEMNVSTLELGDSALYLCASSPRTSGRRHEQYFGPGTRLTVT.

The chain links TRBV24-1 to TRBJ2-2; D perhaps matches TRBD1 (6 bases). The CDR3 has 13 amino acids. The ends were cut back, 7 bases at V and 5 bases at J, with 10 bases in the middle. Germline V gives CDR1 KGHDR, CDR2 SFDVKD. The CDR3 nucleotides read TGTGCCACCAGAGGACAGAAAACCGGGGAGCTGTTTTTT. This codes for CATRGQKTGELFF.

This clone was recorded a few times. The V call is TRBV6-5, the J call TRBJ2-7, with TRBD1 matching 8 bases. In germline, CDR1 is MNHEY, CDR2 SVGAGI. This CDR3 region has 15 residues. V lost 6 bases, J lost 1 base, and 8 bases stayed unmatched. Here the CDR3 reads CASRARTGSSYEQYF. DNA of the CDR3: TGTGCCAGCAGAGCCAGGACAGGGTCTTCCTACGAGCAGTACTTC.

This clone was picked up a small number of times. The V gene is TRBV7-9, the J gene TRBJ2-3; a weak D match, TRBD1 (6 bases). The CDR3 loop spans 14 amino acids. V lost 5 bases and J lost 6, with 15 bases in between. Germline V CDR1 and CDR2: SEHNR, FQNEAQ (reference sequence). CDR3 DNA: TGTGCCAGCAGCCGTACAGGGTCGTGGGATACGCAGTATTTT. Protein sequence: CASSRTGSWDTQYF.

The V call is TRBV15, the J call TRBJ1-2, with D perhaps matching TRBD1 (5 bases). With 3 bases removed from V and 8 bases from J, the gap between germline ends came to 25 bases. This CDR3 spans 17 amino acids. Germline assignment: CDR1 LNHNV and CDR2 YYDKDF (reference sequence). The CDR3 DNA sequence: TGTGCCACCAGCAGTTTTAACCCCCAAAGTGGGGGTTGGGGCTACACCTTC. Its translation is CATSSFNPQSGGWGYTF.